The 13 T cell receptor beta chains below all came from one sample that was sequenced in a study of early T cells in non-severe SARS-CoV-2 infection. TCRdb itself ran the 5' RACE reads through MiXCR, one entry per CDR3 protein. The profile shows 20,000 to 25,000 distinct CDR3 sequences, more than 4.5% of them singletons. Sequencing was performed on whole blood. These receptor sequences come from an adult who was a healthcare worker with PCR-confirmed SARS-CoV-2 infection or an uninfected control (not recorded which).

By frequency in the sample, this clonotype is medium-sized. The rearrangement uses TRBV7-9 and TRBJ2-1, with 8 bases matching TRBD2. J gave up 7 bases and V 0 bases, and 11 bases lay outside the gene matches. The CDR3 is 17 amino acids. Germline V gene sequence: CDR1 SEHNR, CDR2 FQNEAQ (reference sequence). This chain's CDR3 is CASSLALGTSGGNEQFF. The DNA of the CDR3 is TGTGCCAGCAGCTTAGCTTTAGGGACTAGTGGCGGGAATGAGCAGTTCTTC.

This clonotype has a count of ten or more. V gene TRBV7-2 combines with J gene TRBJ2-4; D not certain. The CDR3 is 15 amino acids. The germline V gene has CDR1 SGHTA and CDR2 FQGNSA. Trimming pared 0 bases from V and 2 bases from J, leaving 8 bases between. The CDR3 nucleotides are TGTGCCAGCAGCTTAGCTTCTAGTTCCAAAAACATTCAGTACTTC. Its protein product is CASSLASSSKNIQYF.

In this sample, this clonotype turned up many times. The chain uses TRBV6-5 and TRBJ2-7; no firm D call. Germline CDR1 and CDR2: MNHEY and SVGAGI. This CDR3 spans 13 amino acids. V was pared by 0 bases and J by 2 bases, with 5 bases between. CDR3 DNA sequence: TGTGCCAGCAGTTACTCCCCGACCTACGAGCAGTACTTC. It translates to CASSYSPTYEQYF.

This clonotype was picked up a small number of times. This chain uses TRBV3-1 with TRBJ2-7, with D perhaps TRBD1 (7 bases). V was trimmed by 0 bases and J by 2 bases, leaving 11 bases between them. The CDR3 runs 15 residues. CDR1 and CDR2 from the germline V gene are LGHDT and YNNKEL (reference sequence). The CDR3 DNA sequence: TGTGCCAGCAGCCAAGACCCCAGGGGGGCCTACGAGCAGTACTTC. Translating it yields CASSQDPRGAYEQYF.

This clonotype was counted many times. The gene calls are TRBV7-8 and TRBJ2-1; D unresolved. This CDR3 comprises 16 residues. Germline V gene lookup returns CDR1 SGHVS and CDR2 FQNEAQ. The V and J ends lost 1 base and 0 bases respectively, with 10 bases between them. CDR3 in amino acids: CASSLGAGNSYNEQFF. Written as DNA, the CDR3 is TGTGCCAGCAGCTTAGGGGCAGGAAACTCCTACAATGAGCAGTTCTTC.

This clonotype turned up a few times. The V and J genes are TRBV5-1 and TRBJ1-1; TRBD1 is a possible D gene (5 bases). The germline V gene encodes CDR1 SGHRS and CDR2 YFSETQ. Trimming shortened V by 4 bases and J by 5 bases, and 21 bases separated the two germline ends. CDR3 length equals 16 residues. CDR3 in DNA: TGCGCCAGCAGCCCCGGGCCTCGGGGCGGAGGTACTGAAGCTTTCTTT. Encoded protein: CASSPGPRGGGTEAFF.

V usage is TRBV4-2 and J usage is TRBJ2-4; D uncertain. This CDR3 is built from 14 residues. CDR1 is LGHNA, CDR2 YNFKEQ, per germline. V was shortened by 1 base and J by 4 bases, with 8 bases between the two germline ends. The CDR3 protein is CASSQGGRKNIQYF. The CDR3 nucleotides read TGTGCCAGCAGCCAAGGCGGCAGGAAAAACATTCAGTACTTC.

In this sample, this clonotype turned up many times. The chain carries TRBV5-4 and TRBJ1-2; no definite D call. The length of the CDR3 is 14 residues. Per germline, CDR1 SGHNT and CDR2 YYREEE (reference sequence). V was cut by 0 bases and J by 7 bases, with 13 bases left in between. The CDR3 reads CASSLVGGRRGYTF. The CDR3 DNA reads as TGTGCCAGCAGCTTGGTCGGAGGCAGACGTGGCTACACCTTC.

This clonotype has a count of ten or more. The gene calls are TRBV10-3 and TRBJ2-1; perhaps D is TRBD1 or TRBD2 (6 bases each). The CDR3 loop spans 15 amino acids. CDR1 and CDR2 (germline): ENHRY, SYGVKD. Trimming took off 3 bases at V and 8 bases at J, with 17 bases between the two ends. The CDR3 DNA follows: TGTGCCATCAGTGAAGGGGGGCTTCTTGTATATGAGCAGTTCTTC. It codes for CAISEGGLLVYEQFF.

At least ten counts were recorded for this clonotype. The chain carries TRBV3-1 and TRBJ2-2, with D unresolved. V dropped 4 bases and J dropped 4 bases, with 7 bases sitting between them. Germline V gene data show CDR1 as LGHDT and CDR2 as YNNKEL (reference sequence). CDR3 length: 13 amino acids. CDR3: CASSRTATGELFF. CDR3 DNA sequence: TGTGCCAGCAGCCGGACCGCCACCGGGGAGCTGTTTTTT.

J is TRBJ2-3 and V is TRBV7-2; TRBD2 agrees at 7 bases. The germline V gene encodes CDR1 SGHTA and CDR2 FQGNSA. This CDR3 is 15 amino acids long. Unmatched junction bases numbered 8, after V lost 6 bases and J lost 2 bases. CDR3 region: CASRERAGLTDTQYF. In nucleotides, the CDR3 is TGTGCCAGCAGGGAAAGAGCGGGGCTCACAGATACGCAGTATTTT.

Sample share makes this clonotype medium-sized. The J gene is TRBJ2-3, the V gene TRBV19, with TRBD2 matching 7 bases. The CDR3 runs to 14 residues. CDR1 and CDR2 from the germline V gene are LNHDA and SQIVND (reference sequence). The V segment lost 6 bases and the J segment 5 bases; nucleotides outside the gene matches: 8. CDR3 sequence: CASRRLAGEDTQYF. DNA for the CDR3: TGTGCCAGTAGAAGACTAGCAGGTGAAGATACGCAGTATTTT.

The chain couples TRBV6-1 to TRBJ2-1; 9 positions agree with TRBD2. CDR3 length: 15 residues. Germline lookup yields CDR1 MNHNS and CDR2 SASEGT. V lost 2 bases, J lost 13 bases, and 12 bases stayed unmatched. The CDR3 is CASSEMAGGATFQFF. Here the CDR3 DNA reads TGTGCCAGCAGTGAAATGGCGGGAGGGGCGACTTTTCAGTTCTTC.